This TCR beta chain originates from a study of T cells in Graves' hyperthyroidism and ophthalmopathy. Study results and caveats: Blood also contained most expanded thyroid clonotypes above 0.001.

Amplification of TCR beta CDR3 regions used RNA as the template. The HTBI primer set drove a first-round RT-PCR of the TCR CDR3. Via MiXCR, TCRdb re-called the multiplex PCR reads, giving one row per CDR3 protein. The sample has around 340,000 distinct CDR3 sequences; around 23% are singletons. Patients between 18 and 65 years old had hyperthyroidism, newly diagnosed and lasting under 2 months. It was uncontrolled infection, other autoimmune disease, pregnancy or lactation that excluded patients. Diagnosis rested on symptoms, serum thyroxine and TRAb, thyroid ultrasound, and orbital computed tomography. This clonotype was detected a few times. The antigen is undetermined. V dropped 5 bases and J dropped 1 base, with 23 bases sitting between them. Germline V gene lookup returns CDR1 LGHDT and CDR2 YNNKEL (reference sequence). The CDR3 sequence is 18 residues long.

The sample comprised blood. This TCR derives from a woman between 50 and 59 years old with Graves' hyperthyroidism. The V call is TRBV3-1, the J call TRBJ1-1; a possible D gene is TRBD1 (6 bases). The DNA of the CDR3 is TGTGCCAGCAGCAAGACCAAAGGGGGGCAGCCTTCGAACACTGAAGCTTTCTTT. Protein: CASSKTKGGQPSNTEAFF.